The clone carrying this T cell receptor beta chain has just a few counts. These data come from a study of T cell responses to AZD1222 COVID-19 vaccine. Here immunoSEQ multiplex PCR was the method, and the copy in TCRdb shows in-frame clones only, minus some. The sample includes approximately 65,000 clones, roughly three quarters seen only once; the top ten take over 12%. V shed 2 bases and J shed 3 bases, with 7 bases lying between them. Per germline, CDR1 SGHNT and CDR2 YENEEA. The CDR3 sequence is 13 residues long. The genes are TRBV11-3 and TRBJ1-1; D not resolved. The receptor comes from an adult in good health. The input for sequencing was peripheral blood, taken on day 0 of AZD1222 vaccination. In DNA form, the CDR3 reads TGTGCCAGCAGCTTAAGTCTGTACACTGAAGCTTTCTTT. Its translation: CASSLSLYTEAFF.